The rows below give T cell receptor beta chains drawn from one sample of a study of blood T cell repertoires in COVID-19. TCRdb's table, derived via immunoSEQ multiplex PCR, lists solely in-frame clones and lacks some. This sample has about 120,000 clones; approximately 80% occur once, and the top ten carry 3.8%. The sample taken for sequencing was peripheral blood. The receptor source for this set is a woman aged 50 to 65 with acute or convalescent COVID-19. CDR3s leave out the opening cysteine and the closing phenylalanine or tryptophan. Each record gives: V gene, clone size, CDR3 protein. Clone size appears in some rows only: once, few, many, or a class for an expanded clone.

>TRBV10-1|NA
ASSPSGFYEQY
>TRBV28|once
ASSFRIAGAYEQY
>TRBV15|NA
ATSRVDSSYNEQF
>TRBV7-3|NA
ASSRGEPYNEQF
>TRBV28|NA
ASSWGLGSEGYT
>TRBV27|NA
ASSLRGNTGELF
>TRBV6-5|few
ASSYSDRGQTQY
>TRBV2|NA
ASSDHRTAEAF
>TRBV19|NA
ASRRQGNGNQPQH
>TRBV18|NA
ASSPTGGGQPQH
>TRBV5-4|once
ASSFNGGTLTDTQY
>TRBV19|few
ASSISPRVTGELF
>TRBV4-1|NA
ASSLRQNSGNTIY
>TRBV7-9|NA
ASSLSGEGYT
>TRBV6-5|NA
ASSSTSRGSYGYT
>TRBV30|NA
AWSVPTQASNQPQH
>TRBV4-1|once
ASSSEVRASGELF
>TRBV5-6|NA
ASRFSGGPYTDTQY
>TRBV3-1/TRBV3-2|NA
ASSPYRTANTGELF
>TRBV10-1|NA
ASSEAKNTGELF
>TRBV12-3/TRBV12-4|NA
ASSVGGGYT
>TRBV6-2/TRBV6-3|few
ASSPIDRAGNGYT
>TRBV7-8|NA
ATQKLAGGSYEQY
>TRBV28|few
ASSLGSGTFNEQF
>TRBV11-2|few
ASSLEPSSYNEQF
>TRBV15|NA
ATSRESTLNQPQH
>TRBV18|NA
ASSPPVATDINTEAF
>TRBV5-1|NA
ASSSTGGHTEAF
>TRBV5-1|once
ASSFLGGQDYGYT
>TRBV4-1|NA
ASSQGGSSYEQY
>TRBV3-1/TRBV3-2|once
ASSPMGGVTGELF
>TRBV19|once
ASSRDRRPLGYQPQH
>TRBV19|NA
AKGQSSYEQY
>TRBV6-5|few
ASSSGGAGTGELF
>TRBV7-9|NA
ASSLARDTQY
>TRBV15|few
ATSTGVSTDTQY
>TRBV4-1|once
ASSQLAGEQF
>TRBV18|once
ASNGDGNQPQH
>TRBV14|NA
ASSQSRGEAF
>TRBV3-1/TRBV3-2|NA
ASSQDSQANTEAF
>TRBV2|NA
ASAGTVYEQY
>TRBV6-5|few
ASSYSTGVDTEAF
>TRBV5-5|NA
ASSVTGQGRGEQF
>TRBV10-1|NA
ASSDGGTTNEQF
>TRBV24-1|NA
ATSDPGSGRAEI
>TRBV19|NA
ASSIDHRMGGYT
>TRBV5-6|NA
ASREGGSSYEQY
>TRBV25-1|NA
ASSEQVPTNEKLF
>TRBV5-1|NA
ASTPGLKSSYNEQF
>TRBV3-1/TRBV3-2|once
ASAPGGGNQPQH
>TRBV6-5|NA
ASSSISGGHYEQY
>TRBV5-1|NA
ASSWDMHTDTQY
>TRBV4-2|NA
ASSQDNNHYNEQF
>TRBV6-6|NA
ASSRPAGVLYQPQH
>TRBV27|NA
ASSRSDRAYEQY